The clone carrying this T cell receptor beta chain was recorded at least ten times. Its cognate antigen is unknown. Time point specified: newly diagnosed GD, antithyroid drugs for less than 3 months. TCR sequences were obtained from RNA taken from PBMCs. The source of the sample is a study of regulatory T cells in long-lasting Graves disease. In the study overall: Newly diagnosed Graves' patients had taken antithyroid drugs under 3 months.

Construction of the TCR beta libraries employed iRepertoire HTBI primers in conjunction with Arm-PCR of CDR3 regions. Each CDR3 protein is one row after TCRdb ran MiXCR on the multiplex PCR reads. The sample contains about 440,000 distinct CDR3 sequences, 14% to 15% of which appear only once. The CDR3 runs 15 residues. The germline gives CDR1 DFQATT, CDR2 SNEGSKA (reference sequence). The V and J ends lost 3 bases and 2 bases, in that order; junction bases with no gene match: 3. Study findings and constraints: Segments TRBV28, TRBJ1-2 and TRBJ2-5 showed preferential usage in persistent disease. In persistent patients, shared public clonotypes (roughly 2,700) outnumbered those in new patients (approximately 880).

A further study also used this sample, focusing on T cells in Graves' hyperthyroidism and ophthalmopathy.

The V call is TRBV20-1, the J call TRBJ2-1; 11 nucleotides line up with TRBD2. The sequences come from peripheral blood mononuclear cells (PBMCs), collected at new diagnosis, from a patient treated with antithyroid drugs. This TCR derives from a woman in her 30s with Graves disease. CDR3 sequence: CSARQLAGAYNEQFF. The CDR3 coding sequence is TGCAGTGCTAGGCAACTAGCGGGAGCCTACAATGAGCAGTTCTTC.